Detailed here is one T cell receptor (beta chain). The data derive from a study of T cell responses to AZD1222 COVID-19 vaccine. Profiled with immunoSEQ multiplex PCR; TCRdb holds only in-frame clones, not every one. The table shows approximately 99,000 clones, with roughly nine tenths occurring only once. With V trimmed by 6 bases and J by 3 bases, 5 bases remained unmatched. Germline values: CDR1 SNHLY, CDR2 FYNNEI. The CDR3 covers 14 residues. This clonotype originated in an adult in good health. J is TRBJ2-7 and V is TRBV2; 10 bases map to TRBD1. The sample consisted of peripheral blood, taken on day 0 of MenACWY control vaccination. CDR3 nucleotides: TGTGCCAGCAGGACCGGGACAGGGGTCTACGAGCAGTACTTC. Translating it yields CASRTGTGVYEQYF.